This T cell receptor (beta chain) was identified during a study of Graves' ophthalmopathy and Graves' hyperthyroidism. Study-level points and caveats: Most expanded thyroid clonotypes above 0.001 frequency also appeared in blood. The 13-signature model separated ophthalmopathy from stable hyperthyroidism at 85% to 90% sensitivity and almost 83% specificity.

Exclusion covered patients with other autoimmune diseases or uncontrolled infections (as well as pregnancy or lactation). The diagnostic workup employed clinical symptoms, serum thyroxine, TRAb, thyroid ultrasound and orbital computed tomography. The authors amplified TCR beta CDR3 regions, and they did so from RNA transcripts for repertoire sequencing. HTBI primers served in a first-round RT-PCR, which a second-round multiplex PCR followed. One entry per CDR3 protein, called by TCRdb with MiXCR from the multiplex PCR reads. The sample carries 150,000 to 200,000 distinct CDR3 sequences, approximately 40% recorded once. The CDR3 sequence is 13 residues long. Germline V CDR1 and CDR2: SGHRS, YFSETQ. V dropped 3 bases and J dropped 7 bases, with 14 bases sitting between them. Ten or more counts support this clonotype. Its specificity is not known.

Sample: peripheral blood. The chain uses TRBV5-1 and TRBJ2-7; D gene unclear. The TCR was taken from a man aged 25-40 years with Graves' ophthalmopathy. The chain's CDR3 is CASSYGQAGEQYF. CDR3 nucleotides: TGCGCCAGCAGCTACGGGCAAGCTGGAGAGCAGTACTTC.